Sequencing of this TCR beta chain was carried out in a study of Ad26.COV2.S vaccination and SARS-CoV-2 variants. Study-wide points: Substantial breadth in spike-specific CD8+ and CD4+ T cell responses was reportedly seen after vaccination.

Only in-frame clones appear in the TCRdb table, and some are missing; sequencing was by immunoSEQ multiplex PCR. Here the sample spans some 450,000 clones, around 90% being singletons. Treatment described: around 19 received Ad26.COV2.S at low or high dose, single or two shots; 5 received placebo; per-sample allocation not given. Repertoires come from day 63 after the first vaccine or placebo injection. There are 13 residues in the CDR3. V was clipped by 2 bases and J by 12 bases, with 16 bases between them. Germline V CDR1 and CDR2: GTSNPN, SVGIG (reference sequence). Details on this clone: Its antigen is undetermined.

The chain couples TRBV30 to TRBJ1-4; D uncertain. This material consisted of peripheral blood, taken in a trial of Ad26.COV2.S vaccine versus placebo. The TCR originated in a person aged 18-60 years who received the Ad26.COV2.S COVID-19 vaccine or a placebo. DNA of the CDR3: TGTGCCTGGAGTAGGCGTCGGGCGTTGGAACTGTTTTTT. Protein sequence: CAWSRRRALELFF.